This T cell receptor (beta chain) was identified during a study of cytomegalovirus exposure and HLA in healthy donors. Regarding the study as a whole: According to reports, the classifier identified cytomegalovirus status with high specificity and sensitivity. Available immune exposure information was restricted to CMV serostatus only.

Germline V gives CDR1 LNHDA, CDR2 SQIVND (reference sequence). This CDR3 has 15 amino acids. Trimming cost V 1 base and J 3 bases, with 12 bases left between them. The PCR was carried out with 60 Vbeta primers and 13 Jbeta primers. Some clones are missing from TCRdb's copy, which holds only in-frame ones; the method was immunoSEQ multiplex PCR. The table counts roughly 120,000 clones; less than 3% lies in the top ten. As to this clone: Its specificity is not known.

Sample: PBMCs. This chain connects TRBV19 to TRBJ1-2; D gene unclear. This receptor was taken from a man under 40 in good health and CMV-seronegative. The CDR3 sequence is CASSIGALSDYGYTF. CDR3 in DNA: TGTGCCAGTAGTATAGGGGCCCTGTCTGACTATGGCTACACCTTC.